The rows below give T cell receptor beta chains drawn from one sample of a study of T cell responses to AZD1222 COVID-19 vaccine. Profiling relied on immunoSEQ multiplex PCR, and the TCRdb table lists in-frame clones only, not all of them. This table holds about 120,000 clones, 85% to 95% found once. Here the sequenced sample was peripheral blood, taken 28 days after the second AZD1222 dose. Receptors were obtained from an adult who received the AZD1222 COVID-19 vaccine. CDR3s include the opening cysteine and the closing phenylalanine or tryptophan. D genes are given only for firm matches. Size is omitted from some rows. Given values are once, few, many or a class for expanded clones.

cdr3_aa	cdr3_nt	clone_size	v_call	j_call	d_call
CASDPMNTEAFF	TGTGCCAGCGATCCGATGAACACTGAAGCTTTCTTT	-	TRBV2	TRBJ1-1	-
CASSVDMNTEAFF	TGTGCCAGCAGCGTAGACATGAACACTGAAGCTTTCTTT	-	TRBV9	TRBJ1-1	-
CASSLLGTGPYEQYF	TGTGCCAGCAGTTTACTCGGGACAGGACCCTACGAGCAGTACTTC	-	TRBV28	TRBJ2-7	TRBD1
CASSDLGLGGDTQYF	TGTGCCAGCAGCGACCTGGGACTCGGAGGAGATACGCAGTATTTT	-	TRBV7-3	TRBJ2-3	-
CASSLGGPPYEQYF	TGTGCCAGCAGCCTCGGGGGACCACCCTACGAGCAGTACTTC	-	TRBV28	TRBJ2-7	-
CASSVNRVPDTQYF	TGTGCCAGCAGTGTCAACAGGGTCCCAGATACGCAGTATTTT	-	TRBV28	TRBJ2-3	-
CASRGTEAFF	TGTGCCAGCAGGGGAACTGAAGCTTTCTTT	-	TRBV2	TRBJ1-1	-
CSASLHTTNEKLFF	TGCAGTGCTAGTCTCCACACAACTAATGAAAAACTGTTTTTT	-	TRBV20-1	TRBJ1-4	-
CSANPGYEQYF	TGCAGTGCTAACCCGGGGTACGAGCAGTACTTC	-	TRBV20-1	TRBJ2-7	-
CASSEGTPYEQYF	TGTGCCAGCAGTGAAGGGACCCCCTACGAGCAGTACTTC	-	TRBV6-1	TRBJ2-7	-
CASSEPGQLPTGELFF	TGTGCCAGCAGTGAACCGGGACAGCTACCCACCGGGGAGCTGTTTTTT	-	TRBV6-1	TRBJ2-2	TRBD1
CASSPGGRNNYGYTF	TGTGCCAGCTCACCGGGTGGAAGGAACAACTATGGCTACACCTTC	-	TRBV18	TRBJ1-2	-
CASIETTGQETQYF	TGTGCCAGCATTGAAACCACGGGACAAGAGACCCAGTACTTC	once	TRBV18	TRBJ2-5	-
CASSSAPDNEQFF	TGTGCCAGCAGCTCGGCCCCAGACAATGAGCAGTTCTTC	-	TRBV5-4	TRBJ2-1	-
CAWSVGQGNQPQHF	TGTGCCTGGAGTGTTGGGCAGGGGAATCAGCCCCAGCATTTT	-	TRBV30	TRBJ1-5	-
CASSIRDRVEKLFF	TGTGCCAGTAGTATAAGAGACAGGGTCGAAAAACTGTTTTTT	-	TRBV19	TRBJ1-4	TRBD1
CASSQVDPGQGPNNEQFF	TGTGCCAGCAGCCAAGTAGATCCGGGACAGGGGCCTAACAATGAGCAGTTCTTC	-	TRBV3-1/TRBV3-2	TRBJ2-1	TRBD1
CASKVNLNTEAFF	TGTGCCAGCAAGGTGAACTTGAACACTGAAGCTTTCTTT	-	TRBV27	TRBJ1-1	-
CASSLDGNAGQPQHF	TGCGCCAGCAGCTTGGATGGGAATGCCGGTCAGCCCCAGCATTTT	-	TRBV5-1	TRBJ1-5	-
CASSQDTGRQGGYSYYGYTF	TGTGCCAGCAGCCAAGATACGGGTCGGCAGGGAGGGTACTCCTACTATGGCTACACCTTC	-	TRBV14	TRBJ1-2	-
CASSLDGQISGNTIYF	TGCGCCAGCAGCTTGGACGGACAGATCTCTGGAAACACCATATATTTT	-	TRBV5-1	TRBJ1-3	-
CASSEGLAGVDTQYF	TGTGCCAGCAGTGAGGGACTAGCGGGAGTAGATACGCAGTATTTT	-	TRBV6-4	TRBJ2-3	TRBD2
CATRGYEQYF	TGTGCCACCCGCGGATACGAGCAGTACTTC	-	TRBV18	TRBJ2-7	-
CASSRQQGLEQYF	TGTGCCAGCAGTCGACAACAGGGATTGGAGCAGTACTTC	-	TRBV7-3	TRBJ2-7	-
CAWNPDGSNQPQHF	TGTGCCTGGAATCCGGACGGAAGCAATCAGCCCCAGCATTTT	-	TRBV30	TRBJ1-5	-
CASRLDSNQPQHF	TGTGCCAGCAGGCTCGACAGCAATCAGCCCCAGCATTTT	-	TRBV6-6	TRBJ1-5	-
CASSLSVNTGELFF	TGTGCCAGCAGCCTATCCGTGAACACCGGGGAGCTGTTTTTT	few	TRBV7-3	TRBJ2-2	-
CASETGQSEKLFF	TGTGCCTCTGAAACGGGACAGTCTGAAAAACTGTTTTTT	-	TRBV28	TRBJ1-4	TRBD1
CASRRDNSYEQYF	TGTGCCAGCCGACGGGACAACTCCTACGAGCAGTACTTC	-	TRBV27	TRBJ2-7	-
CASSLGDWGQGPYEQYF	TGTGCCAGCAGCTTGGGGGATTGGGGACAGGGACCCTACGAGCAGTACTTC	few	TRBV5-6	TRBJ2-7	TRBD1
CASSSDWNTEAFF	TGTGCCAGCAGTTCCGACTGGAACACTGAAGCTTTCTTT	-	TRBV28	TRBJ1-1	-
CASWTGGSYEQYF	TGTGCCAGCTGGACAGGGGGAAGCTACGAGCAGTACTTC	few	TRBV27	TRBJ2-7	TRBD1
CSVEMGSHTGELFF	TGCAGCGTTGAAATGGGCTCCCACACCGGGGAGCTGTTTTTT	-	TRBV29-1	TRBJ2-2	-
CASSQRTGLDTIYF	TGTGCCAGCAGCCAACGGACAGGGTTGGACACCATATATTTT	-	TRBV3-1/TRBV3-2	TRBJ1-3	TRBD1
CASSYSPSWEQFF	TGTGCCAGCAGTTACTCCCCTAGCTGGGAGCAGTTCTTC	-	TRBV6-2/TRBV6-3	TRBJ2-1	-
CASSQREAFF	TGCGCCAGCAGCCAACGTGAGGCTTTCTTT	-	TRBV4-1	TRBJ1-1	-
CASGLLPGTYEQYF	TGTGCCAGCGGACTACTCCCGGGAACCTACGAGCAGTACTTC	-	TRBV6-5	TRBJ2-7	-
CASSDPSGGIREQYF	TGTGCCAGCAGCGATCCTAGCGGGGGGATTAGGGAGCAGTACTTC	-	TRBV6-5	TRBJ2-7	TRBD2
CASSSAGGVEAFF	TGCGCCAGCAGTTCCGCGGGGGGAGTCGAAGCTTTCTTT	-	TRBV5-1	TRBJ1-1	-
CAISEEAGGPYEQYF	TGTGCCATCAGTGAGGAAGCGGGAGGGCCCTACGAGCAGTACTTC	-	TRBV10-3	TRBJ2-7	TRBD2
CASSLGGGYTF	TGTGCCAGCAGCTTAGGCGGTGGCTACACCTTC	few	TRBV11-2	TRBJ1-2	-
CASSRWTSGDNEQFF	TGTGCCAGCAGCCGATGGACTAGCGGAGACAATGAGCAGTTCTTC	-	TRBV7-9	TRBJ2-1	TRBD2
CASTTWSGNTIYF	TGTGCCAGCACCACTTGGAGCGGAAACACCATATATTTT	-	TRBV12-3/TRBV12-4	TRBJ1-3	-
CASSHHELGRDYNYEQYF	TGTGCCAGCAGCCACCATGAATTGGGCCGGGACTACAATTACGAGCAGTACTTC	-	TRBV14	TRBJ2-7	TRBD2
CAWTIGGPGRYEQYF	TGTGCCTGGACCATTGGAGGGCCAGGACGCTACGAGCAGTACTTC	medium-sized	TRBV30	TRBJ2-7	-
CASRRLAGPYEQYF	TGTGCCAGCAGAAGACTAGCGGGGCCCTACGAGCAGTACTTC	-	TRBV28	TRBJ2-7	TRBD2
CASRPRGSAYGYTF	TGTGCCAGCAGACCCCGGGGATCCGCCTATGGCTACACCTTC	few	TRBV6-5	TRBJ1-2	-
CASPRGGRPTGELFF	TGTGCCAGCCCCCGGGGGGGGCGACCCACCGGGGAGCTGTTTTTT	-	TRBV7-9	TRBJ2-2	TRBD2
CASSPKTAQGARSYNEQFF	TGTGCCAGCAGCCCCAAAACGGCGCAGGGGGCTCGGTCCTACAATGAGCAGTTCTTC	-	TRBV4-2	TRBJ2-1	TRBD1
CASSLAQGYGYTF	TGTGCCAGCAGCTTAGCGCAGGGCTATGGCTACACCTTC	-	TRBV11-3	TRBJ1-2	-
CAISESVYQTQYF	TGTGCCATCAGTGAGTCGGTTTACCAGACCCAGTACTTC	-	TRBV10-3	TRBJ2-5	-